This TCR beta chain is from a study of T cell responses to AZD1222 COVID-19 vaccine. Regarding the study as a whole: No repertoire was sampled before or during the peak T cell response, only after it. Most donors were white British, females outnumbered males, and clonal diversity was possibly underestimated.

From germline, CDR1 is LGHNA and CDR2 YSLEER. Trimming at V came to 4 bases and at J to 7 bases, leaving 9 bases not matched to a gene. The CDR3 loop spans 16 amino acids. The repertoire was sequenced with immunoSEQ multiplex PCR; TCRdb's copy has only in-frame clones and lacks some. The repertoire holds about 160,000 clones, with about 88% as singletons. Of note for this clone: What it recognizes is unknown.

The material was peripheral blood, obtained on day 0 of AZD1222 vaccination. The genes are TRBV4-3 and TRBJ1-6; 8 nucleotides line up with TRBD1. The TCR sequence derives from an adult in good health. CDR3 region: CASSLGTGEANSPLHF. The CDR3, as DNA: TGCGCCAGCAGCCTTGGGACAGGCGAAGCCAATTCACCCCTCCACTTT.